One sample yielded the 28 T cell receptor beta chains listed below, sequenced in a study of cytomegalovirus exposure and HLA in healthy donors. 60 Vbeta and 13 Jbeta primers were used in PCR. Only in-frame clones appear in the TCRdb table, and some are missing; sequencing was by immunoSEQ multiplex PCR. The table lists some 110,000 clones, around four fifths of them singletons. The sample was PBMCs. The receptors were gathered from a man aged 45-65 years in good health and CMV-seronegative.

The chain links TRBV30 to TRBJ2-5; a possible D gene is TRBD1 (6 bases). Germline V CDR1 and CDR2: GTSNPN, SVGIG (reference sequence). The V and J ends lost 2 bases and 1 base respectively, with 17 bases between them. CDR3 size: 16 residues. The CDR3 nucleotides are TGTGCCTGGAGTCAAAGTGGGGCAGGGGTCCAAGAGACCCAGTACTTC. This encodes CAWSQSGAGVQETQYF.

This clone was found a few times. This rearrangement joins TRBV11-3 to TRBJ1-6; D gene unclear. Trimming cost V 1 base and J 9 bases, with 10 bases left between them. Germline V lookup: CDR1 SGHNT, CDR2 YENEEA. The CDR3 has 14 amino acids. The CDR3 protein is CASSLGGTGSPLHF. The CDR3 nucleotides are TGTGCCAGCAGCTTAGGAGGTACGGGTTCACCCCTCCACTTT.

The V gene is TRBV10-3, the J gene TRBJ2-2, with 7 positions matching TRBD2. Germline V gene lookup returns CDR1 ENHRY and CDR2 SYGVKD. This CDR3 is built from 14 residues. The junction had 3 bases not matched to a gene; V was cut back by 8 bases and J by 0 bases. In DNA form, the CDR3 reads TGTGCCATCGGGAGGGTCCCGAACACCGGGGAGCTGTTTTTT. Residues: CAIGRVPNTGELFF.

V gene TRBV7-9 combines with J gene TRBJ1-2; possibly TRBD1 for D (6 bases). The CDR3 loop spans 12 amino acids. V gave up 8 bases and J gave up 0 bases, with 7 bases separating them. Per the germline V gene, CDR1 is SEHNR and CDR2 is FQNEAQ (reference sequence). The chain's CDR3 is CASGQTNYGYTF. The CDR3 DNA sequence: TGTGCCAGCGGACAGACTAACTATGGCTACACCTTC.

J is TRBJ2-3 and V is TRBV6-7; no clear D. TRBV6-7 is flagged as an ORF with uncertain function. The CDR3 is 14 amino acids. V lost 7 bases to trimming and J lost 7 bases, with 18 bases between them. The CDR3 here is CASILSRDINTQYF. The CDR3 DNA reads as TGTGCCAGCATTCTTAGTCGCGACATTAATACGCAGTATTTT.

The chain uses TRBV28 and TRBJ2-5; D is perhaps TRBD1 (5 bases). The ends were cut back, 0 bases at V and 7 bases at J, with 12 bases in the middle. CDR3 size: 14 residues. CDR1 is MDHEN and CDR2 is SYDVKM in the germline V gene. CDR3 protein: CASSLWGRVGTQYF. CDR3 DNA: TGTGCCAGCAGTTTATGGGGCAGGGTCGGGACCCAGTACTTC.

This clone was picked up a small number of times. The chain has TRBV2 and TRBJ2-1; TRBD2 might be the D (5 bases). Trimming took off 5 bases at V and 0 bases at J, with 8 bases between the two ends. The germline V gene encodes CDR1 SNHLY and CDR2 FYNNEI. The CDR3 has 14 amino acids. CDR3 DNA sequence: TGTGCCAGCAGTCCCACTAGCTCCTACAATGAGCAGTTCTTC. Translating gives CASSPTSSYNEQFF. The full variable domain, with the rest looked up from reference TRBV2 and TRBJ2-1, is EPEVTQTPSHQVTQMGQEVILRCVPISNHLYFYWYRQILGQKVEFLVSFYNNEISEKSEIFDDQFSVERPDGSNFTLKIRSTKLEDSAMYFCASSPTSSYNEQFFGPGTRLTVL.

The chain carries TRBV5-4 and TRBJ2-2, with TRBD1 identical over 7 bases. From germline, CDR1 is SGHNT and CDR2 YYREEE (reference sequence). V dropped 0 bases and J dropped 0; count of bases not matched to a gene: 2. The CDR3 has 16 amino acids. For the CDR3, the DNA is TGTGCCAGCAGCTTGGCTCAGGGGGCGAACACCGGGGAGCTGTTTTTT. It is translated as CASSLAQGANTGELFF.

The rearrangement uses TRBV5-1 and TRBJ2-5; D is perhaps TRBD2 (5 bases). V lost 3 bases and J 0 bases, leaving 9 bases between the germline ends. The germline V gene encodes CDR1 SGHRS and CDR2 YFSETQ. The CDR3 has 14 amino acids. The CDR3 sequence is CASSWRGYQETQYF. The CDR3 coding sequence is TGCGCCAGCAGCTGGCGCGGGTACCAAGAGACCCAGTACTTC.

The V call is TRBV6-1, the J call TRBJ2-7, with 7 bases fitting TRBD1. Germline values: CDR1 MNHNS, CDR2 SASEGT. This CDR3 is built from 14 residues. V shed 3 bases and J 1 base; nucleotides not matched to a gene: 3. CDR3 DNA sequence: TGTGCCAGCAGTGATCCGACAGGGTCCTACGAGCAGTACGTC. Translating it yields CASSDPTGSYEQYV.

V is TRBV4-2 and J is TRBJ2-7; 9 nucleotides align to TRBD2. The CDR3 loop spans 16 amino acids. From germline, CDR1 is LGHNA and CDR2 YNFKEQ. Germline trimming cut 0 bases from V and 0 bases from J; bases unmatched to any gene: 3. The CDR3 region is CASSQDGTSPSYEQYV. CDR3 in DNA: TGTGCCAGCAGCCAAGATGGGACTAGCCCCTCCTACGAGCAGTACGTC.

The chain uses TRBV18 and TRBJ2-7; D gene uncertain. V was clipped by 2 bases and J by 2 bases, with 7 bases between them. Germline values: CDR1 KGHSH, CDR2 LQKENI. The CDR3 is made up of 13 amino acids. The CDR3 nucleotides are TGTGCCAGCTCACCAGCGCCGACCTACGAGCAGTACTTC. It is translated as CASSPAPTYEQYF.

CDR3 protein: CSVRPSGGPAYNEQFF. The CDR3 bases are TGCAGCGTACGCCCCAGCGGGGGGCCCGCCTACAATGAGCAGTTCTTC. V is TRBV29-1 and J is TRBJ2-1; 9 positions agree with TRBD2. The CDR3 runs 16 residues. The germline gives CDR1 SQVTM, CDR2 ANQGSEA. V was clipped by 6 bases and J by 2 bases; unmatched bases: 11.

The chain has TRBV5-6 and TRBJ2-7; TRBD1 matches at 8 bases. The CDR3 is 12 amino acids. CDR1 SGHDT and CDR2 YYEEEE come from the germline V gene. V trimming: 7 bases; J trimming: 3 bases; junction bases outside the gene matches: 3. For the CDR3, the DNA is TGTGCCAGCGGACAGGGACACTACGAGCAGTACTTC. Its translation is CASGQGHYEQYF.

The V call is TRBV27, the J call TRBJ2-2; D not certain. V was pared by 4 bases and J by 6 bases, with 9 bases between. The CDR3 consists of 13 residues. Germline CDR1 is MNHEY and CDR2 is SMNVEV (reference sequence). This chain's CDR3 is CASSYPTSGELFF. The CDR3 bases are TGTGCCAGCAGTTACCCTACTTCCGGGGAGCTGTTTTTT.

The V and J genes are TRBV19 and TRBJ2-1, with D possibly being TRBD1 (5 bases). The germline V and J ends were trimmed by 5 bases and 7 bases, with 15 bases remaining between them. CDR3 length: 14 amino acids. Per germline, CDR1 LNHDA and CDR2 SQIVND (reference sequence). The CDR3 loop is CASSLYSRGNEQFF. The CDR3, as DNA: TGTGCCAGTAGTCTCTACTCAAGGGGTAATGAGCAGTTCTTC.

Comment on this clone: Other DNA sequences in this specimen translate into the identical CDR3. The chain uses TRBV15 and TRBJ1-5; 8 bases agree with TRBD1. The CDR3 contains 13 residues. Germline values: CDR1 LNHNV, CDR2 YYDKDF (reference sequence). V trimming: 3 bases; J trimming: 7 bases; junction bases outside the gene matches: 2. CDR3 sequence reads: CATSRDRVQPQHF. CDR3 nucleotide sequence: TGTGCCACCAGCAGGGACAGGGTCCAGCCCCAGCATTTT.

The chain has TRBV30 and TRBJ1-5, with TRBD1 identical over 8 bases. After removal of 1 base from V and 7 bases from J, the junction contained 6 bases not matched to a gene. CDR1 is GTSNPN, CDR2 SVGIG, per germline (reference sequence). The CDR3 has 14 residues. The CDR3 spells CAWSEDRVDQPQHF. CDR3 DNA sequence: TGTGCCTGGAGTGAGGACAGGGTTGACCAGCCCCAGCATTTT.

The chain joins TRBV11-2 to TRBJ2-5, with 9 bases fitting TRBD1. CDR1 and CDR2 from the germline V gene are SGHAT and FQNNGV. CDR3 size: 15 residues. V lost 5 bases to trimming and J lost 4 bases; unmatched junction nucleotides: 8. The CDR3 coding sequence is TGTGCCAGCAGCGGGACAGGGAGCACCCGAGAGACCCAGTACTTC. Protein: CASSGTGSTRETQYF. Supplemented by reference TRBV11-2 and TRBJ2-5, the full variable domain reads EAGVAQSPRYKIIEKRQSVAFWCNPISGHATLYWYQQILGQGPKLLIQFQNNGVVDDSQLPKDRFSAERLKGVDSTLKIQPAKLEDSAVYLCASSGTGSTRETQYFGPGTRLLVL.

V gene TRBV2 combines with J gene TRBJ1-2, with TRBD1 as a possible D gene (6 bases). The CDR3 runs 14 residues. Germline-derived CDR1 and CDR2 are SNHLY and FYNNEI. Trimming pared 6 bases from V and 6 bases from J, leaving 17 bases between. In nucleotides, the CDR3 is TGTGCCAGCAGCTTAGAGACAGGCTCTCATGGCTACACCTTC. Translating gives CASSLETGSHGYTF.

The rearrangement joins TRBV6-5 to TRBJ1-5; TRBD1 agrees at 7 bases. Losses at the gene ends were 6 bases for V and 0 bases for J; bases not matched to a gene: 2. Germline CDR1 is MNHEY and CDR2 is SVGAGI. The CDR3 spans 14 residues. CDR3 DNA: TGTGCCAGCAGAGGGACAGATAGCAATCAGCCCCAGCATTTT. It encodes CASRGTDSNQPQHF.

The gene calls are TRBV6-5 and TRBJ2-4; TRBD1 aligns across 7 bases. The CDR3 contains 13 residues. CDR1 and CDR2 (germline): MNHEY, SVGAGI. J gave up 6 bases and V 4 bases, and 3 bases lay outside the gene matches. The CDR3 nucleotides are TGTGCCAGCAGTTTCCCAGGGGGAAACATTCAGTACTTC. It translates to CASSFPGGNIQYF.

This chain joins TRBV2 and TRBJ1-5; 7 bases map to TRBD1. The trim removed 10 bases at V and 6 bases at J, leaving 9 bases unmatched. Germline loops: CDR1 SNHLY, CDR2 FYNNEI. The CDR3 spans 13 residues. CDR3 DNA sequence: TGTGCCACCAGACAGGGTGTCGGTCAGCCCCAGCATTTT. Residues: CATRQGVGQPQHF. Variable domain in full (rest from reference TRBV2 and TRBJ1-5): EPEVTQTPSHQVTQMGQEVILRCVPISNHLYFYWYRQILGQKVEFLVSFYNNEISEKSEIFDDQFSVERPDGSNFTLKIRSTKLEDSAMYFCATRQGVGQPQHFGDGTRLSIL.

This rearrangement joins TRBV6-4 to TRBJ2-1; TRBD1 might be the D (5 bases). In germline, CDR1 is MRHNA, CDR2 SNTAGT. V was trimmed by 0 bases and J by 8 bases, leaving 8 bases between them. There are 13 residues in the CDR3. The CDR3 loop reads CASSDSEGDEQFF. CDR3 nucleotide sequence: TGTGCCAGCAGTGACTCGGAAGGGGATGAGCAGTTCTTC.

The chain is built from TRBV27 and TRBJ1-2, with D perhaps TRBD1 (5 bases). The V and J ends lost 5 bases and 3 bases respectively, with 10 bases between them. The CDR3 runs 13 residues. Germline V gene sequence: CDR1 MNHEY, CDR2 SMNVEV (reference sequence). As DNA, the CDR3 is TGTGCCAGCAGTCAGGGTACCGACTATGGCTACACCTTC. Protein: CASSQGTDYGYTF.

The J gene is TRBJ2-2, the V gene TRBV10-3; D is ambiguous. CDR1 is ENHRY and CDR2 is SYGVKD in the germline V gene. V lost 10 bases and J lost 1, with 10 bases in between. The CDR3 contains 13 residues. The CDR3: CATEAQNTGELFF. The CDR3 DNA reads TGTGCCACCGAGGCGCAGAACACCGGGGAGCTGTTTTTT.

Worth noting for this clone: The junction departs from the called germline gene at one end, perhaps through a read error. For the CDR3, the DNA is TGTTCCAGCAGCTCCCTAGGGGGAAACTCTGGAAACACCATATATTTT. Protein sequence: CSSSSLGGNSGNTIYF. The V and J genes are TRBV7-9 and TRBJ1-3; a possible D gene is TRBD1 (6 bases). The CDR3 is made up of 16 amino acids. Germline V lookup: CDR1 SEHNR, CDR2 FQNEAQ (reference sequence).

This clone has a single count. The genes are TRBV11-3 and TRBJ2-5; TRBD2 is a possible D gene (6 bases). Germline V gives CDR1 SGHNT, CDR2 YENEEA. Trimming took 2 bases from V and 5 from J, leaving 15 bases between them. This CDR3 contains 15 residues. The CDR3 spells CASSLQTGVGETQYF. DNA for the CDR3: TGTGCCAGCAGCTTACAAACGGGGGTCGGGGAGACCCAGTACTTC. Filled out from reference TRBV11-3 and TRBJ2-5, the complete variable domain reads EAGVVQSPRYKIIEKKQPVAFWCNPISGHNTLYWYLQNLGQGPELLIRYENEEAVDDSQLPKDRFSAERLKGVDSTLKIQPAELGDSAVYLCASSLQTGVGETQYFGPGTRLLVL.